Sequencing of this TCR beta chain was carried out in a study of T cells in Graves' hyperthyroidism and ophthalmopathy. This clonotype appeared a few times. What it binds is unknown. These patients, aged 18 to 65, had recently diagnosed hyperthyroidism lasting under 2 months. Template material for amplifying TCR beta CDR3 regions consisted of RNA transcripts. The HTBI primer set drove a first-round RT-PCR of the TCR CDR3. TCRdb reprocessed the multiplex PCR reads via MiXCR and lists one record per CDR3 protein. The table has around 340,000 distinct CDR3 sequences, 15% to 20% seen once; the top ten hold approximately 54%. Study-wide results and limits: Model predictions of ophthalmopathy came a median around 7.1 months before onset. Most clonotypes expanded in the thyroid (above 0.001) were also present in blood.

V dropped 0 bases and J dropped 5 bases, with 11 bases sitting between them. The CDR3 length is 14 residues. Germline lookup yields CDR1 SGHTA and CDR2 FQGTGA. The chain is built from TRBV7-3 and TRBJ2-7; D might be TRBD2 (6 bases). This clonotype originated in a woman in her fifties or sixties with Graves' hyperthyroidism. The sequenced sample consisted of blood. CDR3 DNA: TGTGCCAGCAGCTTAACGGGGGGTTTAAACGAGCAGTACTTC. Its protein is CASSLTGGLNEQYF.